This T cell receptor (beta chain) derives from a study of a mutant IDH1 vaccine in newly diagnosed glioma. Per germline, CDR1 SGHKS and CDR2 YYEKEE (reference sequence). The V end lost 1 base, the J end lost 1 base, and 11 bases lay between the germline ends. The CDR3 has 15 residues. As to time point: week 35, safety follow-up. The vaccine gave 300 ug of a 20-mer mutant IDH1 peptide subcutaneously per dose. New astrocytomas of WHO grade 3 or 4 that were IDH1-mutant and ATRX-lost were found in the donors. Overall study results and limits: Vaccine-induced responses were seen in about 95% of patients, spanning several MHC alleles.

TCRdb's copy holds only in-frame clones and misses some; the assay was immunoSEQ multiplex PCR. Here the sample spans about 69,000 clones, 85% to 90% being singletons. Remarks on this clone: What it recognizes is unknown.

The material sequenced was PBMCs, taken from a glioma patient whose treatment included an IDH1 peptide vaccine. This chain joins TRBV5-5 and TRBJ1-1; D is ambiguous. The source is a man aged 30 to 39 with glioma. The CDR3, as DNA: TGTGCCAGCAGCTTGTCGAGTCCGGGGAACACTGAAGCTTTCTTT. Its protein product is CASSLSSPGNTEAFF.